This TCR beta chain was documented in a study of blood T cell repertoires in COVID-19. The wider study: T cells, B-cell-depleted T cells, or PBMCs supplied cDNA or gDNA.

This CDR3 spans 13 amino acids. V was cut by 7 bases and J by 3 bases, with 13 bases left in between. The germline CDR1 and CDR2 sequences are SGHRS and YFSETQ. This table comes from immunoSEQ multiplex PCR, and its TCRdb copy is limited to in-frame clones, with some not included. The table lists around 620,000 clones, approximately 90% of them singletons. The V call is TRBV5-1, the J call TRBJ1-1; perhaps TRBD1 as D (5 bases). The sample taken for sequencing was peripheral blood. The clonotype comes from a woman aged 18 to 35 with acute or convalescent COVID-19. The CDR3 reads CASLGPGDTEAFF. The CDR3 nucleotides are TGCGCCAGCCTGGGGCCAGGAGACACTGAAGCTTTCTTT. Using reference TRBV5-1 and TRBJ1-1 for the parts outside the CDR3, the full variable domain is KAGVTQTPRYLIKTRGQQVTLSCSPISGHRSVSWYQQTPGQGLQFLFEYFSETQRNKGNFPGRFSGRQFSNSRSEMNVSTLELGDSALYLCASLGPGDTEAFFGQGTRLTVV.